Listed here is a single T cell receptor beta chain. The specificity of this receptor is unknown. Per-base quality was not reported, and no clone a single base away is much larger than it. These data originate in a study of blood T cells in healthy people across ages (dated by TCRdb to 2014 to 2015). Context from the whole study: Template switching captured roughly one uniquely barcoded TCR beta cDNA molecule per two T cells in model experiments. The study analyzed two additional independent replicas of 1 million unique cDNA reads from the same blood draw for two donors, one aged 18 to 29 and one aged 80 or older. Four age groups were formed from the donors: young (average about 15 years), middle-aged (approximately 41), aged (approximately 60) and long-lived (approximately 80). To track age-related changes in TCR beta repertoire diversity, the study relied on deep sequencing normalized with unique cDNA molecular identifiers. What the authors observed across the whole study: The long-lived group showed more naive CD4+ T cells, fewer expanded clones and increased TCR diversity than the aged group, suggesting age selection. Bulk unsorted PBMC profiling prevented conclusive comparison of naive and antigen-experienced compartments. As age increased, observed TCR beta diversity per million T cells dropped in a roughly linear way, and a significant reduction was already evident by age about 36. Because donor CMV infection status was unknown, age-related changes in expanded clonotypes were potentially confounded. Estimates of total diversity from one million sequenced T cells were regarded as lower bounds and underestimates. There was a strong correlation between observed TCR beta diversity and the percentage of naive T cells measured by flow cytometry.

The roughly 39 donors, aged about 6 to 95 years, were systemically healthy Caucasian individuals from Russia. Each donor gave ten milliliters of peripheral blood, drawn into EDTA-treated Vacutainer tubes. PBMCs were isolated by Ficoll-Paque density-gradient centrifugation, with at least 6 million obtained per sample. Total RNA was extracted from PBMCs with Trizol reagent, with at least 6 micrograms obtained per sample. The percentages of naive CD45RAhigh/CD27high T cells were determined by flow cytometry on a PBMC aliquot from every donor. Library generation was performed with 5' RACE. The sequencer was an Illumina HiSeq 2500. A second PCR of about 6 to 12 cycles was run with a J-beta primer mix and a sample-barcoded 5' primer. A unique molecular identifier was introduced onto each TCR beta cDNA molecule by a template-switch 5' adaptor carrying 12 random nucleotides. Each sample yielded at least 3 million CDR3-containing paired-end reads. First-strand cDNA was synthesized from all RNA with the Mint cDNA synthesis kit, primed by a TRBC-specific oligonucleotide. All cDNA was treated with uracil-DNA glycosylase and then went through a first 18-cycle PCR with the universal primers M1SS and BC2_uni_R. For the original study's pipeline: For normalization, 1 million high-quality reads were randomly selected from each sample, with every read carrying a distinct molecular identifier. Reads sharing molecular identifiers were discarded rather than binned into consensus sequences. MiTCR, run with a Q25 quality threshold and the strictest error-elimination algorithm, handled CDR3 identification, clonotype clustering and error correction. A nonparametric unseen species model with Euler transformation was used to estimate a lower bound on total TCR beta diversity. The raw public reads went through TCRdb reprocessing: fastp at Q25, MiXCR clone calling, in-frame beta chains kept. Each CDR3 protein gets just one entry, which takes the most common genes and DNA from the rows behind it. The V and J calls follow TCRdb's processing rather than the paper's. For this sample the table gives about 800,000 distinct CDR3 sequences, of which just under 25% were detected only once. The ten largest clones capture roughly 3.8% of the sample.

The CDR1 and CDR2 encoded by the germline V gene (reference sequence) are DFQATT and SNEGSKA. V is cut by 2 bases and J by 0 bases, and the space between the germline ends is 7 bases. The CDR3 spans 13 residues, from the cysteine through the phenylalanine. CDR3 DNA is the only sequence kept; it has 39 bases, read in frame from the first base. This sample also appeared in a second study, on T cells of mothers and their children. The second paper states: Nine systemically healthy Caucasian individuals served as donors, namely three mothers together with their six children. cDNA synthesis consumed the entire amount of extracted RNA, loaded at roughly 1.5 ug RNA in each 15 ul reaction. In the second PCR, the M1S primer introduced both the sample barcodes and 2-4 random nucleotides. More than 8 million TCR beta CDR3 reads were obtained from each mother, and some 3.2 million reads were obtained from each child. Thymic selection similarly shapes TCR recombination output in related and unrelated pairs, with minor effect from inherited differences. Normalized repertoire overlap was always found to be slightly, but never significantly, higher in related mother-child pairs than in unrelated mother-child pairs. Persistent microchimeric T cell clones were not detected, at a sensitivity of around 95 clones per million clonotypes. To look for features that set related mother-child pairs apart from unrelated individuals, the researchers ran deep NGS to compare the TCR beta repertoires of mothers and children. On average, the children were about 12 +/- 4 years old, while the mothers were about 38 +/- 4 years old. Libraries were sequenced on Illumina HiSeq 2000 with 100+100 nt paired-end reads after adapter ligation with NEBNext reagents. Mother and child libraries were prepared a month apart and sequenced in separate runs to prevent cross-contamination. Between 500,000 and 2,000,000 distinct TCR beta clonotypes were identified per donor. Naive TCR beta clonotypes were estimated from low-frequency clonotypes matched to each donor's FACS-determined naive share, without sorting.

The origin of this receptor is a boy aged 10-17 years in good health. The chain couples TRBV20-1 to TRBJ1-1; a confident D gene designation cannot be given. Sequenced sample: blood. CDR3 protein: CSARRHLNTEAFF. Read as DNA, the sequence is TGCAGTGCTAGAAGACACCTGAACACTGAAGCTTTCTTT.